The table lists the clone carrying this T cell receptor (beta chain) with a count of one. Its antigen is unknown. This sample stems from a study of cytomegalovirus exposure and HLA in healthy donors. The length of the CDR3 is 15 residues. The V gene end was trimmed by 5 bases and the J gene end by 8 bases; junction bases not matched to a gene: 9. Germline lookup yields CDR1 SGHVS and CDR2 FQNEAQ. Both 60 Vbeta primers and 13 Jbeta primers went into the PCR. Measured with immunoSEQ multiplex PCR; TCRdb has only the in-frame clones, and not every one. The sample holds around 98,000 clones, more than 75% seen once. Study-level findings and limits: Earlier analysis found most TCR beta V segments productive about 87% or about 30% of the time.

The receptor was derived from a woman in her 40s in good health and CMV-seronegative. The chain uses TRBV7-8 and TRBJ2-1, with 10 bases identical to TRBD2. Sequenced input: PBMCs. The CDR3: CASSRERGGYDEQFF. The CDR3 region has the DNA TGTGCCAGCAGCAGAGAGCGGGGGGGCTATGATGAGCAGTTCTTC.